Listed here are 7 T cell receptor beta chains from one sample, sequenced in a study of identical twins (dated by TCRdb to about 2016). Library construction relied on 5' RACE. Sequencing was carried out with an Illumina HiSeq 2000. Clones were called with MiXCR by TCRdb after fastp trimmed the public reads at Q25, and only in-frame beta chains were retained. Each CDR3 protein gets just one entry, which takes the most common genes and DNA from the rows behind it. Counted in this sample were 700,000 or so distinct CDR3 sequences; around 8.6% of them appeared once. The ten largest clones add up to 0.75% to 1% of the sample. These same data were also listed under a study on yellow fever vaccine responses in identical twins.

The source material was PBMCs. The origin of the receptors is a woman in her late teens or twenties in good health.

This clonotype appeared a few times. V gene TRBV24-1 combines with J gene TRBJ2-3, with D perhaps given as TRBD1 or TRBD2 (5 bases each). V was pared by 4 bases and J by 8 bases, with 15 bases between. From germline, CDR1 is KGHDR and CDR2 SFDVKD. The CDR3 is 14 amino acids. This chain's CDR3 is CATSDYTTGGTQYF. The CDR3 DNA is TGTGCCACCAGTGACTACACGACTGGGGGTACGCAGTATTTT.

V and J are TRBV4-3 and TRBJ2-1; TRBD2 matches at 10 bases. CDR1 is LGHNA and CDR2 is YSLEER in the germline V gene. V was clipped by 0 bases and J by 8 bases; unmatched bases: 7. The CDR3 is 16 residues long. For the CDR3, the DNA is TGCGCCAGCAGCCAAGATTATAGCGGGAGGTTCGATGAGCAGTTCTTC. This sequence encodes CASSQDYSGRFDEQFF.

This clonotype turned up a few times. The V gene is TRBV4-1, the J gene TRBJ2-2; D call uncertain. The CDR3 runs 16 residues. Germline-derived CDR1 and CDR2 are MGHRA and YSYEKL. Trimming shortened V by 0 bases and J by 1 base, and 9 bases separated the two germline ends. DNA for the CDR3: TGCGCCAGCAGCCAAGAAATACCTGAGAACACCGGGGAGCTGTTTTTT. This sequence encodes CASSQEIPENTGELFF.

The table lists this clonotype with a few counts. The CDR3 nucleotides are TGTGCCAGCAGTGACCCCCGCGTAGCGGAAACCACAGATACGCAGTATTTT. Protein product: CASSDPRVAETTDTQYF. The chain couples TRBV2 to TRBJ2-3; possible D gene TRBD2, 6 bases. V lost 3 bases and J lost 2, with 18 bases in between. The CDR3 consists of 17 residues. Germline assignment: CDR1 SNHLY and CDR2 FYNNEI.

The gene calls are TRBV10-3 and TRBJ2-6; D gene ambiguous. V lost 8 bases and J lost 0, with 14 bases in between. This CDR3 is built from 16 residues. Germline CDR1 and CDR2: ENHRY and SYGVKD. This CDR3 reads CAIGIWTDSGANVLTF. CDR3 coding DNA: TGTGCCATCGGGATTTGGACGGACTCTGGGGCCAACGTCCTGACTTTC.

This clonotype was seen ten or more times. The chain employs TRBV7-2 and TRBJ2-3; TRBD2 agrees at 14 bases. The CDR3 is made up of 17 amino acids. Germline values: CDR1 SGHTA, CDR2 FQGNSA. The ends lost 4 bases at V and 7 bases at J; junction bases unmatched: 10. This CDR3 is CASSWGLAGAPRNTQYF. CDR3 sequence (DNA): TGTGCCAGCAGCTGGGGACTAGCGGGAGCTCCCCGGAATACGCAGTATTTT. Filled out from reference TRBV7-2 and TRBJ2-3, the complete variable domain reads GAGVSQSPSNKVTEKGKDVELRCDPISGHTALYWYRQSLGQGLEFLIYFQGNSAPDKSGLPSDRFSAERTGGSVSTLTIQRTQQEDSAVYLCASSWGLAGAPRNTQYFGPGTRLTVL.

The chain links TRBV4-3 to TRBJ2-7, with D uncertain. Germline V gene lookup returns CDR1 LGHNA and CDR2 YSLEER. V gave up 0 bases and J gave up 6 bases, with 9 bases separating them. CDR3 length equals 13 residues. This CDR3 is CASSQDRVGEQYF. In DNA, the CDR3 is TGCGCCAGCAGCCAAGATCGAGTGGGCGAGCAGTACTTC.